The 10 T cell receptor beta chains presented below share a single source sample, sequenced in a study of blood T cell repertoires in COVID-19. The protocol was immunoSEQ multiplex PCR, while the TCRdb copy is restricted to in-frame clones and leaves out a portion. Of over 200,000 clones listed, more than 80% were seen once; the top ten hold roughly 1.2%. Sequencing was carried out using peripheral blood. The receptors derive from a woman between 25 and 40 years old with COVID-19, enrolled during active disease.

This clone was seen only a few times. The chain employs TRBV29-1 and TRBJ2-1, with 9 nucleotides matching TRBD2. J was trimmed by 10 bases and V by 7 bases; bases with no gene match: 11. The V gene's germline CDR1 is SQVTM and CDR2 ANQGSEA. There are 13 residues in the CDR3. The CDR3 here is CSGGGGGAREQFF. In DNA form, the CDR3 reads TGCAGCGGTGGAGGCGGGGGGGCGAGGGAGCAGTTCTTC.

The gene calls are TRBV19 and TRBJ1-1; D not certain. Germline V gene data show CDR1 as LNHDA and CDR2 as SQIVND (reference sequence). Trimming left V 2 bases short and J 5 bases short, with 9 bases between. The CDR3 is made up of 13 amino acids. The CDR3 region has the DNA TGTGCCAGTAGTATAAACAGTAATACTGAAGCTTTCTTT. Encoded protein: CASSINSNTEAFF.

This sequence joins TRBV19 and TRBJ2-2; TRBD1 matches 9 bases. The CDR3 totals 14 residues. Per germline, CDR1 LNHDA and CDR2 SQIVND (reference sequence). Trimming removed 5 bases from V and 6 bases from J; junction bases left unmatched: 4. The CDR3 DNA is TGTGCCAGTAGTTTACAGGGGGCCCCCGGGGAGCTGTTTTTT. This translates into CASSLQGAPGELFF.

This rearrangement joins TRBV2 to TRBJ2-7, with TRBD1 as a possible D gene (6 bases). With 5 bases removed from V and 2 bases from J, the gap between germline ends came to 13 bases. Germline values: CDR1 SNHLY, CDR2 FYNNEI. The CDR3 has 14 residues. CDR3 coding DNA: TGTGCCAGCAGTACCCAAGACAGGCCCTACGAGCAGTACTTC. Its protein product is CASSTQDRPYEQYF.

CDR3: CASSLLAEYYEQYF. CDR3 sequence (DNA): TGTGCCAGCAGCTTACTAGCGGAGTACTACGAGCAGTACTTC. The chain has TRBV7-2 and TRBJ2-7; TRBD2 aligns across 7 bases. V was clipped by 2 bases and J by 3 bases; unmatched bases: 4. This CDR3 has 14 amino acids. CDR1 is SGHTA and CDR2 is FQGNSA in the germline V gene.

This clone was observed a single time. This chain connects TRBV6-6 to TRBJ2-7; D could derive from TRBD1 or TRBD2 (5 bases each). Between the trimmed V and J ends, which lost 5 bases and 2 bases, there was a span of 22 bases. The germline V gene has CDR1 MNHNY and CDR2 SVGAGI (reference sequence). The CDR3 runs to 17 residues. The CDR3 DNA sequence: TGTGCCAGCAGTCGATCGGGGCATTCGAGCGTAACCTACGAGCAGTACTTC. Its translation: CASSRSGHSSVTYEQYF.

This chain connects TRBV19 to TRBJ1-4, with TRBD1 matching over 8 bases. Germline V gene sequence: CDR1 LNHDA, CDR2 SQIVND (reference sequence). The CDR3 sequence is 14 residues long. J lost 8 bases, V lost 8 bases, and 10 bases had no gene match. CDR3 nucleotides: TGTGCCAGTGCCAAGACAGGGGAGGCGGAAAAACTGTTTTTT. This sequence encodes CASAKTGEAEKLFF. Using reference TRBV19 and TRBJ1-4 for the parts outside the CDR3, the full variable domain is DGGITQSPKYLFRKEGQNVTLSCEQNLNHDAMYWYRQDPGQGLRLIYYSQIVNDFQKGDIAEGYSVSREKKESFPLTVTSAQKNPTAFYLCASAKTGEAEKLFFGSGTQLSVL.

This chain connects TRBV6-6 to TRBJ2-1, with TRBD2 matching over 7 bases. Germline CDR1 reads MNHNY; CDR2 reads SVGAGI (reference sequence). This CDR3 has 16 amino acids. J was trimmed by 4 bases and V by 0 bases; bases with no gene match: 6. The CDR3 spells CASSYSTSGVYNEQFF. The CDR3 nucleotides read TGTGCCAGCAGTTACTCGACCAGCGGGGTTTACAATGAGCAGTTCTTC.

The chain carries TRBV15 and TRBJ1-2, with 10 bases fitting TRBD1. Trimming cost V 1 base and J 2 bases; bases outside gene matches: 4. The CDR3 has 16 amino acids. The germline V gene encodes CDR1 LNHNV and CDR2 YYDKDF (reference sequence). CDR3 in amino acids: CATSRGDRGGNYGYTF. As DNA, the CDR3 is TGTGCCACCAGCAGAGGGGACAGGGGTGGCAACTATGGCTACACCTTC.

The chain couples TRBV14 to TRBJ2-7; TRBD1 matches 7 bases. Germline V gives CDR1 SGHDN, CDR2 FVKESK. The CDR3 runs to 15 residues. V lost 3 bases, J lost 2 bases, and 7 bases stayed unmatched. CDR3 DNA: TGTGCCAGCAGCCACGGACAGGACGCAACCTACGAGCAGTACTTC. It encodes CASSHGQDATYEQYF.